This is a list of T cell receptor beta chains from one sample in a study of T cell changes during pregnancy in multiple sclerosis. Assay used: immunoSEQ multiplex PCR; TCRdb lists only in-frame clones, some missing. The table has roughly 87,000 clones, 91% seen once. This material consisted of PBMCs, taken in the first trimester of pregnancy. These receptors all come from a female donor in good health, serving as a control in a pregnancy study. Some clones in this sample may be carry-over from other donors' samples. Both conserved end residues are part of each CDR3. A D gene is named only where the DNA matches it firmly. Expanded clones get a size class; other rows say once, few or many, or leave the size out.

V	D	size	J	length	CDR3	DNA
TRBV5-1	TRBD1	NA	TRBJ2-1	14	CASSLTGGHNEQFF	TGCGCCAGCAGCTTGACAGGGGGCCACAATGAGCAGTTCTTC
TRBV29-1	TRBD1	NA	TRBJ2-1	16	CSVTPTTGGPHNEQFF	TGCAGCGTTACTCCAACAACAGGGGGCCCCCACAATGAGCAGTTCTTC
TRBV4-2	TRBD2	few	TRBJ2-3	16	CASSPGLAGGTDTQYF	TGTGCCAGCAGCCCCGGACTAGCGGGGGGCACAGATACGCAGTATTTT
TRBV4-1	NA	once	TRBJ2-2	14	CASSQEGQIGELFF	TGCGCCAGCAGCCAAGAGGGGCAGATAGGGGAGCTGTTTTTT
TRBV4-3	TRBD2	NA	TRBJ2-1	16	CASSHRTSGTYNEQFF	TGCGCCAGCAGCCATCGGACTAGCGGAACATACAATGAGCAGTTCTTC
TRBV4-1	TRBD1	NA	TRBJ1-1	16	CASSQGTGGRDTEAFF	TGCGCCAGCAGCCAGGGGACAGGGGGCAGGGACACTGAAGCTTTCTTT
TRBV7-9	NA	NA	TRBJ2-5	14	CASSPGGAWETQYF	TGTGCCAGCAGCCCTGGGGGGGCTTGGGAGACCCAGTACTTC
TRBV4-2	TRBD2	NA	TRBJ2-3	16	CASSQGSGGSTDTQYF	TGTGCCAGCAGCCAAGGATCCGGGGGGTCCACAGATACGCAGTATTTT
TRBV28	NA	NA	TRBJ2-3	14	CASSFPGGTDTQYF	TGTGCCAGCAGTTTCCCCGGGGGCACAGATACGCAGTATTTT
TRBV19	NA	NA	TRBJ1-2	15	CASSIPPSVNYGYTF	TGTGCCAGTAGTATTCCTCCCTCAGTTAACTATGGCTACACCTTC
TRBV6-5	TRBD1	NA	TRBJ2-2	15	CASRPGGEWTGELFF	TGTGCCAGCAGACCAGGGGGCGAATGGACCGGGGAGCTGTTTTTT
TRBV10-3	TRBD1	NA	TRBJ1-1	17	CAISGRDRGPMNTEAFF	TGTGCCATCAGTGGAAGGGACAGGGGGCCCATGAACACTGAAGCTTTCTTT
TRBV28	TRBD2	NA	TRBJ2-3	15	CASSLIAGGTDTQYF	TGTGCCAGCAGTTTGATTGCGGGGGGAACAGATACGCAGTATTTT
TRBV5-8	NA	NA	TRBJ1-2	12	CASSLTVSGYTF	TGTGCCAGCAGCTTAACGGTCTCTGGCTACACCTTC
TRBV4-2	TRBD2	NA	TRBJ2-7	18	CASSQEGLAGGTQYEQYF	TGTGCCAGCAGCCAAGAGGGACTAGCGGGGGGCACGCAATACGAGCAGTACTTC
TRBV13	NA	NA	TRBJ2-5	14	CASSLPGPQETQYF	TGTGCCAGCAGCTTACCAGGCCCTCAAGAGACCCAGTACTTC
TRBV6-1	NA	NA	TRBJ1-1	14	CASTRGIMNTEAFF	TGTGCCAGCACCCGGGGAATAATGAACACTGAAGCTTTCTTT
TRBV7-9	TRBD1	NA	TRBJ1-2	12	CASSWTGQGYTF	TGTGCCAGCAGCTGGACAGGTCAGGGCTACACCTTC
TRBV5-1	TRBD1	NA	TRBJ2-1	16	CASSLVGQGTNNEQFF	TGCGCCAGCAGCTTGGTGGGACAGGGGACGAACAATGAGCAGTTCTTC
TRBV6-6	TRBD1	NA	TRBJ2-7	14	CASSAQGAGYEQYF	TGTGCCAGCAGTGCCCAGGGGGCGGGCTACGAGCAGTACTTC
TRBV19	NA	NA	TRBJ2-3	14	CASSIRESTDTQYF	TGTGCCAGTAGTATACGTGAGTCCACAGATACGCAGTATTTT
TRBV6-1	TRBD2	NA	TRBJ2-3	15	CASRGERDAGDTQYF	TGTGCCAGCAGAGGAGAGCGGGATGCGGGGGATACGCAGTATTTT
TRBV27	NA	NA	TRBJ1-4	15	CASSLDGTTNEKLFF	TGTGCCAGCAGCCTAGACGGGACAACTAATGAAAAACTGTTTTTT
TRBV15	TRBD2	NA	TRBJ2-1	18	CATSSSPAGEGRYNEQFF	TGTGCCACCAGCAGCAGTCCAGCGGGAGAGGGAAGATACAATGAGCAGTTCTTC
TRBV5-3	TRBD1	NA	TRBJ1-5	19	CARSLVGRGRRYGNQPQHF	TGTGCCAGAAGCTTGGTGGGCAGGGGGCGACGGTATGGCAATCAGCCCCAGCATTTT
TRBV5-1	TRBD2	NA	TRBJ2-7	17	CASSLGLAGGRSYEQYF	TGCGCCAGCAGCTTGGGACTAGCGGGGGGCCGTTCCTACGAGCAGTACTTC
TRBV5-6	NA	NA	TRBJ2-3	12	CASSSRADTQYF	TGTGCCAGCAGCTCGAGAGCAGATACGCAGTATTTT
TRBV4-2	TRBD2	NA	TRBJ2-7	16	CASSQGLAGDSYEQYF	TGTGCCAGCAGCCAAGGTCTAGCGGGAGACTCCTACGAGCAGTACTTC
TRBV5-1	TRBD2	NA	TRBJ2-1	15	CASSLELAGGQEQFF	TGCGCCAGCAGCTTGGAATTAGCGGGAGGCCAAGAGCAGTTCTTC